The sample holds many counts of the clone carrying this T cell receptor beta chain. This specimen belongs to a study of T cells in Graves' hyperthyroidism and ophthalmopathy. CDR1 and CDR2 (germline): SQVTM, ANQGSEA. V was pared by 0 bases and J by 2 bases, with 17 bases between. The CDR3 sequence is 17 residues long. There were TCR beta CDR3 regions amplified from RNA transcripts. HTBI primers were the set used in a first-round RT-PCR of the TCR CDR3. TCRdb called the multiplex PCR reads again in MiXCR, with one record for every CDR3 protein. The sample has under 300,000 distinct CDR3 sequences; approximately 12% are singletons.

V usage is TRBV29-1 and J usage is TRBJ2-1; D is unresolved. The sample consisted of blood. The clonotype originates from a woman aged 25 to 39 with Graves' hyperthyroidism that later progressed to Graves' ophthalmopathy. The DNA for the CDR3 is TGCAGCGTTGAAGACTTTCCCACCGAACCCACCTACAATGAGCAGTTCTTC. Amino acids: CSVEDFPTEPTYNEQFF.